A selection of T cell receptor beta chains follows, all from one sample in a study of shared clonotypes between healthy human individuals. Clones were read by immunoSEQ multiplex PCR, and TCRdb kept only the in-frame ones, dropping some. The profile shows 2.3 million or so clones, over 90% of them singletons. Sequences were obtained from naive CD4+ T cells from PBMCs. The receptors derive from a young man in good health. Some clones in this sample may be carry-over from other donors' samples. The conserved cysteine and the conserved F or W are not part of the CDR3 here. Each record gives: CDR3 protein, clone size, V gene. Clone size is given for some rows only: seen once, a few or many times, or a class if the clone is expanded.

cdr3_aa: ASSGGLQETQY; clone_size: -; v_call: TRBV2
cdr3_aa: ASSSTSGELF; clone_size: once; v_call: TRBV11-3
cdr3_aa: ASSLGQLSSYEQY; clone_size: -; v_call: TRBV5-5
cdr3_aa: ASSVSAASGAETQY; clone_size: -; v_call: TRBV9
cdr3_aa: ASSEPGLAGPGELF; clone_size: -; v_call: TRBV5-4
cdr3_aa: ASSLLADEKLF; clone_size: -; v_call: TRBV27
cdr3_aa: ASRTGRNEKLF; clone_size: -; v_call: TRBV27
cdr3_aa: ASSREQGAKNIQY; clone_size: once; v_call: TRBV2
cdr3_aa: ASSLGGGYVLGEQF; clone_size: -; v_call: TRBV28
cdr3_aa: ASSQATSGRATGELF; clone_size: -; v_call: TRBV4-1
cdr3_aa: ASSPSPGRLNTEAF; clone_size: -; v_call: TRBV5-4
cdr3_aa: ASNMAQGRQPQH; clone_size: -; v_call: TRBV28
cdr3_aa: ASSLGFSGKTYNEQF; clone_size: -; v_call: TRBV5-1
cdr3_aa: ASSAATDTQY; clone_size: -; v_call: TRBV5-1
cdr3_aa: ASSEGAPYEQY; clone_size: -; v_call: TRBV2
cdr3_aa: ASSLSTGTGGYEQY; clone_size: -; v_call: TRBV28
cdr3_aa: ASSYDPGGELF; clone_size: -; v_call: TRBV7-3
cdr3_aa: ASSSTEISYEQY; clone_size: -; v_call: TRBV19
cdr3_aa: ASLRIGQQETQY; clone_size: -; v_call: TRBV2
cdr3_aa: ASSPQTGTAETQY; clone_size: -; v_call: TRBV6-1
cdr3_aa: ASRTSAADEQY; clone_size: -; v_call: TRBV5-1
cdr3_aa: ASIGLEAF; clone_size: -; v_call: TRBV28
cdr3_aa: ASSLFPHQPQH; clone_size: -; v_call: TRBV7-3
cdr3_aa: ASSYSPVNTEAF; clone_size: -; v_call: TRBV6-5
cdr3_aa: ASLSAGGGDTQY; clone_size: -; v_call: TRBV19
cdr3_aa: ASGSLIYYPTNEKLF; clone_size: -; v_call: TRBV12-5
cdr3_aa: AISESGDGERQPQH; clone_size: -; v_call: TRBV10-3
cdr3_aa: AWSVRLGAGNTIY; clone_size: -; v_call: TRBV30
cdr3_aa: ASTRGPPFGEQY; clone_size: -; v_call: TRBV5-1
cdr3_aa: ASRPGPQNTEAF; clone_size: -; v_call: TRBV6-1
cdr3_aa: ASSLGRESYNEQF; clone_size: -; v_call: TRBV5-4
cdr3_aa: ASSGQGTGGYT; clone_size: -; v_call: TRBV2
cdr3_aa: ASRITGVGEKLF; clone_size: few; v_call: TRBV2
cdr3_aa: ATISGAGKQETQY; clone_size: -; v_call: TRBV10-3
cdr3_aa: ASTSSGALGNTIY; clone_size: -; v_call: TRBV28
cdr3_aa: SVALGLAGNEQF; clone_size: -; v_call: TRBV29-1
cdr3_aa: ASSGLRGTEAF; clone_size: -; v_call: TRBV5-1
cdr3_aa: ASSLLAINTGELF; clone_size: -; v_call: TRBV28
cdr3_aa: ASTLQTTGYT; clone_size: few; v_call: TRBV7-9
cdr3_aa: ASSLRTSGTSSYNEQF; clone_size: -; v_call: TRBV5-5
cdr3_aa: ASSWEVITSTDTQY; clone_size: -; v_call: TRBV5-1
cdr3_aa: ASSLMPERGWEQY; clone_size: -; v_call: TRBV28
cdr3_aa: ASSDLRAAHEQY; clone_size: -; v_call: TRBV6-4
cdr3_aa: ASSSGNQPQH; clone_size: -; v_call: TRBV7-9
cdr3_aa: SPGRETQY; clone_size: -; v_call: TRBV20-1
cdr3_aa: ASIPKSGSAPDTQY; clone_size: -; v_call: TRBV28
cdr3_aa: AIRAGGNNEQF; clone_size: -; v_call: TRBV10-3
cdr3_aa: ASSPPTWTSGNTIY; clone_size: -; v_call: TRBV4-1
cdr3_aa: ASSLWTADGYT; clone_size: -; v_call: TRBV5-1
cdr3_aa: ASRVRRGRLEGYT; clone_size: -; v_call: TRBV28
cdr3_aa: ASSVSTSGISDTQY; clone_size: -; v_call: TRBV9
cdr3_aa: ASSQRAGVVDTQY; clone_size: -; v_call: TRBV4-1
cdr3_aa: AIKGLAGAQETQY; clone_size: -; v_call: TRBV10-3
cdr3_aa: SGGHRGTDTQY; clone_size: -; v_call: TRBV29-1
cdr3_aa: ASSPDRYEQY; clone_size: -; v_call: TRBV11-1
cdr3_aa: ASTQRGIGGYT; clone_size: -; v_call: TRBV27
cdr3_aa: ASSRTGGANYGYT; clone_size: once; v_call: TRBV28
cdr3_aa: ASQNYGYT; clone_size: -; v_call: TRBV2
cdr3_aa: ASSLFSRDQPQH; clone_size: -; v_call: TRBV27
cdr3_aa: ASKQREGGEQY; clone_size: -; v_call: TRBV6-1